A selection of T cell receptor beta chains follows, all from one sample in a study of PD-1 blockade in classical Hodgkin lymphoma. Assay used: immunoSEQ multiplex PCR; TCRdb lists only in-frame clones, some missing. The table lists fewer than 55,000 clones, almost 90% of them singletons, with roughly 10% in the top ten. Sequencing was performed on peripheral blood mononuclear cells (PBMCs), taken at baseline. Receptor source: a human donor with classical Hodgkin lymphoma. CDR3s include the opening cysteine and the closing phenylalanine or tryptophan. The D gene is left open where the match is weak. Where a row states a size, it is once, few, many or the class of an expanded clone; other rows omit it.

>-|TRBJ1-1|TRBV5-1|-
TGCGCCAGCAGCCCCCCAGGGAGTCATGAAGCTTTCTTT
CASSPPGSHEAFF
>-|TRBJ1-4|TRBV25-1|-
TGTGCCAAAGAGGGGCCGGAGAGTGAAAAACTGTTTTTT
CAKEGPESEKLFF
>-|TRBJ1-5|TRBV28|-
TGTGCCAGCAGTCCCCCCCCGTCACACAGGGTCGGCAATCAGCCCCAGCATTTT
CASSPPPSHRVGNQPQHF
>-|TRBJ2-2|TRBV15|-
TGTGCCACCAGCAGAGATAAGGGACCCGGGGAGCTGTTTTTT
CATSRDKGPGELFF
>-|TRBJ1-3|TRBV7-2|TRBD1
TGTGCCAGCAGCTCGGACAGGCCGTTCTTAATCGGAAACACCATATATTTT
CASSSDRPFLIGNTIYF
>medium-sized|TRBJ1-6|TRBV7-8|TRBD1
TGTGCCAGCAGCTTACAGGGGGTCTTCTATAATTCACCCCTCCACTTT
CASSLQGVFYNSPLHF
>-|TRBJ2-4|TRBV2|TRBD1
TGTGCCAGCACCACCGGGACAGCAAAAAACATTCAGTACTTC
CASTTGTAKNIQYF
>-|TRBJ1-3|TRBV9|-
TGTGCCAGCAGCCGGACAGTGGCGAGCTCTGGAAACACCATATATTTT
CASSRTVASSGNTIYF
>few|TRBJ1-2|TRBV19|TRBD1
TGTGCCAGTAGTATAGCCGGGACAGCCTATGGCTACACCTTC
CASSIAGTAYGYTF
>-|TRBJ2-1|TRBV18|TRBD2
TGTGCCAGCTCTCTGATAGCGGGAGTGTTAGATGAGCAGTTCTTC
CASSLIAGVLDEQFF
>-|TRBJ2-7|TRBV5-1|TRBD2
TGCGCCAGCAGCTTGGGGGGACTAGCGGGAGGCTCCTACGAGCAGTACTTC
CASSLGGLAGGSYEQYF
>-|TRBJ1-5|TRBV7-9|-
TGTGCCAGCAGCCGACGGGATCAGCCCCAGCATTTT
CASSRRDQPQHF
>once|TRBJ2-7|TRBV18|TRBD1
TGTGCCAGCTCACCACCAGTAGGAGACAGGGCTACCTACGAGCAGTACTTC
CASSPPVGDRATYEQYF
>-|TRBJ2-7|TRBV10-3|TRBD1
TGTGCCATCAGTGATGGGACAGGCTACGAGCAGTACTTC
CAISDGTGYEQYF
>-|TRBJ2-1|TRBV7-8|TRBD1
TGTGCCAGCAGCTTAGATGGTCTTGCAGGGGGCAGAGAGCAGTTCTTC
CASSLDGLAGGREQFF
>-|TRBJ2-5|TRBV7-2|-
TGTGCCAGCAGCTCAGGACCGCGATTCCTCTTAGGGACCCAGTACTTC
CASSSGPRFLLGTQYF
>-|TRBJ1-2|TRBV28|-
TGTGCCAGCAGTCTTCAGGGGAACTATGGCTACACCTTC
CASSLQGNYGYTF
>-|TRBJ1-2|TRBV10-2|-
TGCGCCAGCAGTGTTTTTGAGGGCAGGAGCTACACCTTC
CASSVFEGRSYTF
>-|TRBJ1-6|TRBV15|-
TGTGCCACCAGTGACGGTCCTCATAATTCACCCCTCCACTTT
CATSDGPHNSPLHF
>-|TRBJ2-7|TRBV4-1|TRBD1
TGCGCCAGCAGCCAAGATTTAGGACAGGGCAGCTCCTACGAGCAGTACTTC
CASSQDLGQGSSYEQYF
>-|TRBJ2-7|TRBV27|TRBD2
TGTGCCAGCAGGGTAAGCGGGAACTACGAGCAGTACTTC
CASRVSGNYEQYF
>-|TRBJ2-7|TRBV4-2|-
TGTGCCAGCAGCCAAGCAGGGGCCAGCGCCTACGAGCAGTACTTC
CASSQAGASAYEQYF
>-|TRBJ2-1|TRBV15|-
TGTGCCACCAGCAGAGATCGGGCGGGGAAAGGGCCCCCTCAGTTCTTC
CATSRDRAGKGPPQFF
>-|TRBJ2-6|TRBV6-5|-
TGTGCCAGCAGGGCAGGCTTCTCTGGGGCCAACGTCCTGACTTTC
CASRAGFSGANVLTF
>-|TRBJ2-7|TRBV14|TRBD1
TGTGCCAGCAGCCACTGGGACAGGGGGCCACACGAGCAGTACTTC
CASSHWDRGPHEQYF
>once|TRBJ1-3|TRBV10-3|-
TGTGCCATCAGTGACGGCCGCTCTGGAAACACCATATATTTT
CAISDGRSGNTIYF
>-|TRBJ2-1|TRBV4-3|-
TGCGCCAGCAGCGTCGGGCCCAACAATGAGCAGTTCTTC
CASSVGPNNEQFF
>-|TRBJ1-6|TRBV13|TRBD1
TGTGCCAGCAGCATCGGGACAGGGGATTCACCCCTCCACTTT
CASSIGTGDSPLHF